This T cell receptor (beta chain) was identified in a study of response to subunit inactivated influenza vaccine. Trimming removed 2 bases at V and 7 bases at J, with 7 bases between. The CDR3 sequence is 12 residues long. Germline V gene sequence: CDR1 SGHDT, CDR2 YYEEEE. Details on this clonotype: Its antigen remains unknown.

Notes on the study in general: A suggestion made by the authors is that each seasonal influenza vaccination recruits few new T cells.

TCRdb re-analysed the RT-PCR reads in MiXCR, keeping a single row per CDR3 protein. In the table there are some 500,000 distinct CDR3 sequences, approximately 24% of which are singletons. The J gene is TRBJ2-1, the V gene TRBV5-6, with D unclear. The sample here was CD4+ T cells sorted from PBMCs, taken 5 to 6 days after vaccination. The sequence came from a man aged 50 or older who received an inactivated influenza vaccine. DNA for the CDR3: TGTGCCAGCAGCTTTCAGCGAAATGAGCAGTTCTTC. Encoded protein: CASSFQRNEQFF.